The next 28 T cell receptor beta chains were all read from a single sample in a study of identical twins. TCRdb re-derived calls from the 5' RACE reads in MiXCR, one entry per CDR3 protein. The sample has about 240,000 distinct CDR3 sequences, about 11% seen once. The source material was memory T cells sorted from blood. The receptors originated from a man in his fifties in good health.

Concerning this clonotype itself: A read error may produce the germline difference seen at one junction end. This chain joins TRBV5-6 and TRBJ1-6; D may be TRBD1 (6 bases). The CDR3 runs 14 residues. CDR1 and CDR2 from the germline V gene are SGHDT and YYEEEE. The CDR3: CASRQDSLNAPLYF. The CDR3 bases are TGTGCCAGCAGACAGGACAGCCTTAATGCACCCCTCTACTTT. The full variable domain, with the rest looked up from reference TRBV5-6 and TRBJ1-6, is DAGVTQSPTHLIKTRGQQVTLRCSPKSGHDTVSWYQQALGQGPQFIFQYYEEEERQRGNFPDRFSGHQFPNYSSELNVNALLLGDSALYLCASRQDSLNAPLYFGNGTRLTVT.

As concerns this clonotype: Germline and junction disagree at one end, which may indicate a read error. This chain connects TRBV7-6 to TRBJ2-3; the D gene is possibly TRBD2 (5 bases). CDR3 size: 17 residues. The germline gives CDR1 SGHVS, CDR2 FNYEAQ. The CDR3 DNA follows: TGTGCCGGCAGCTTGGAGGACGGGATCGCTCGCACAGATACGCAGTATTTT. It codes for CAGSLEDGIARTDTQYF.

This clonotype has ten or more counts. V and J are TRBV5-1 and TRBJ2-1; tentative D call: TRBD2 (5 bases). The CDR3 length is 13 residues. Trimming cost V 5 bases and J 3 bases, with 9 bases left between them. Germline lookup yields CDR1 SGHRS and CDR2 YFSETQ. The CDR3 DNA follows: TGCGCCAGCAGTGTCGGGGACTACAATGAGCAGTTCTTC. Its protein product is CASSVGDYNEQFF.

This clonotype was seen many times. Since the CDR3 does not end with the conserved phenylalanine or tryptophan, this likely comes from a read error. CDR3 sequence (DNA): TGCGCCAGCAGCCAATACTCGTTTATAGGGACAGACGGGAATAATTCACCCCTCCACCTT. Translated, it gives CASSQYSFIGTDGNNSPLHL. The chain employs TRBV4-3 and TRBJ1-6; 7 bases agree with TRBD1. The J segment lost 5 bases and the V segment lost 2 bases, leaving 18 bases of the junction unmatched. Germline V lookup: CDR1 LGHNA, CDR2 YSLEER. The CDR3 is made up of 20 amino acids.

This clonotype was counted ten times or more. This chain uses TRBV5-8 with TRBJ2-7; TRBD2 might be the D (6 bases). The CDR3 is made up of 17 amino acids. V was pared by 2 bases and J by 5 bases, with 23 bases between. Germline loops: CDR1 SGHTS, CDR2 YDEGEE. This CDR3 reads CASSFPGVGLLPDEQYF. The CDR3 region has the DNA TGTGCCAGCAGCTTCCCCGGGGTAGGACTACTCCCGGACGAGCAGTACTTC.

This clonotype came up a few times. The chain carries TRBV12-3 or TRBV12-4 and TRBJ2-7, with TRBD2 matching over 8 bases. With V trimmed by 6 bases and J by 2 bases, 6 bases remained unmatched. The CDR3 has 14 amino acids. CDR3 nucleotide sequence: TGTGCCAGCAGCCCTAGCGGGCGGGCCTACGAGCAGTACTTC. Amino acids: CASSPSGRAYEQYF.

This clonotype was detected a few times. This rearrangement joins TRBV11-2 to TRBJ2-7, with 7 bases matching TRBD2. Germline V gene data show CDR1 as SGHAT and CDR2 as FQNNGV. V was pared by 4 bases and J by 3 bases, with 12 bases of the junction left unmatched. The CDR3 contains 16 residues. CDR3 coding DNA: TGTGCCAGCAGCTCGATTGGGGGGGTATTAGTCTACGAGCAGTACTTC. This translates into CASSSIGGVLVYEQYF.

V gene TRBV11-3 combines with J gene TRBJ1-1, with D possibly matching TRBD1 (6 bases). CDR3 length: 15 amino acids. V was clipped by 5 bases and J by 5 bases, with 18 bases between them. The V gene's germline CDR1 is SGHNT and CDR2 YENEEA. CDR3 in amino acids: CASSESGDGRTEAFF. As DNA, the CDR3 is TGTGCCAGCAGCGAGTCAGGGGATGGCAGGACTGAAGCTTTCTTT.

This clonotype was seen only a few times. The V call is TRBV4-2, the J call TRBJ1-4; weak D call: TRBD1 (5 bases). CDR3 size: 17 residues. Germline lookup yields CDR1 LGHNA and CDR2 YNFKEQ. The germline V and J ends were trimmed by 0 bases and 4 bases, with 15 bases remaining between them. The CDR3 sequence: CASSQDLLGQDNEKLFF. DNA of the CDR3: TGTGCCAGCAGCCAAGATCTTTTGGGGCAGGATAATGAAAAACTGTTTTTT.

This clonotype has more than one count but fewer than ten. The V gene is TRBV12-3 or TRBV12-4, the J gene TRBJ2-5; TRBD2 aligns across 8 bases. The CDR3 length is 17 residues. Losses at the gene ends were 5 bases for V and 4 bases for J; bases not matched to a gene: 15. The CDR3: CASSASSETAGGETQYF. The CDR3 nucleotides read TGTGCCAGCAGTGCCTCTAGTGAGACCGCGGGGGGAGAGACCCAGTACTTC.

The sample holds many counts of this clonotype. This chain connects TRBV5-1 to TRBJ2-3; the D gene is possibly TRBD2 (6 bases). Deletions cut 4 bases from V and 1 base from J, with 13 bases between. Germline V gene lookup returns CDR1 SGHRS and CDR2 YFSETQ. CDR3 length: 15 residues. CDR3 amino acids: CASSPGLLGTDTQYF. The CDR3 DNA reads TGCGCCAGCAGCCCGGGACTTCTTGGCACAGATACGCAGTATTTT.

This rearrangement joins TRBV5-6 to TRBJ1-2; D not resolved. From germline, CDR1 is SGHDT and CDR2 YYEEEE. Trimming pared 0 bases from V and 8 bases from J, leaving 11 bases between. CDR3 length: 13 residues. The CDR3 DNA reads TGTGCCAGCAGCTTGGATGTGGGTAGGGGCTACACCTTC. Amino acids: CASSLDVGRGYTF. The full variable domain, its missing parts supplied by reference TRBV5-6 and TRBJ1-2, is DAGVTQSPTHLIKTRGQQVTLRCSPKSGHDTVSWYQQALGQGPQFIFQYYEEEERQRGNFPDRFSGHQFPNYSSELNVNALLLGDSALYLCASSLDVGRGYTFGSGTRLTVV.

Concerning this clonotype itself: This sequence may be a read error, since a much larger clone differs from it by one base. The genes are TRBV5-1 and TRBJ2-6; D gene ambiguous. Trimming took 5 bases from V and 0 from J, leaving 15 bases between them. Germline V lookup: CDR1 SGHRS, CDR2 YFSETQ. This CDR3 comprises 17 residues. CDR3 amino acids: CASRLMGTPSGANVLTF. DNA for the CDR3: TGCGCCAGCAGATTGATGGGAACCCCCTCTGGGGCCAACGTCCTGACTTTC. The full variable domain, rest sourced from reference TRBV5-1 and TRBJ2-6, is KAGVTQTPRYLIKTRGQQVTLSCSPISGHRSVSWYQQTPGQGLQFLFEYFSETQRNKGNFPGRFSGRQFSNSRSEMNVSTLELGDSALYLCASRLMGTPSGANVLTFGAGSRLTVL.

In regard to this clonotype: This clone may be a read error of a much larger clone one base away. The chain carries TRBV6-1 and TRBJ2-7; TRBD1 or TRBD2 may be the D gene (5 bases each). This CDR3 spans 13 amino acids. Germline V lookup: CDR1 MNHNS, CDR2 SASEGT. V lost 5 bases to trimming and J lost 6 bases, with 14 bases between them. DNA of the CDR3: TGTGCCAGCAGTCGGGACCGAGCCTGCGAGCAGTACTTC. Protein sequence: CASSRDRACEQYF.

At least ten counts were recorded for this clonotype. The rearrangement joins TRBV7-2 to TRBJ2-1, with 8 bases matching TRBD2. CDR1 is SGHTA and CDR2 is FQGNSA in the germline V gene. The trim removed 7 bases at V and 9 bases at J, leaving 11 bases unmatched. The length of the CDR3 is 14 residues. CDR3 region: CASTLTGGPGEQFF. CDR3 in DNA: TGTGCCAGCACCCTGACGGGAGGGCCGGGTGAGCAGTTCTTC.

The chain has TRBV20-1 and TRBJ2-5, with 9 bases identical to TRBD1. With 2 bases clipped from V and 5 bases from J, the junction kept 6 bases outside the gene matches. CDR3 length equals 14 residues. Germline V gene data show CDR1 as DFQATT and CDR2 as SNEGSKA (reference sequence). CDR3 region: CSARTQGAGETQYF. In DNA form, the CDR3 reads TGCAGTGCTAGAACACAGGGGGCGGGGGAGACCCAGTACTTC.

This clonotype was detected a few times. The chain combines TRBV9 with TRBJ2-3; 7 positions agree with TRBD2. The CDR3 is 14 residues long. Unmatched junction bases numbered 7, after V lost 3 bases and J lost 6 bases. Germline CDR1 is SGDLS and CDR2 is YYNGEE. Here the CDR3 reads CASSAGTMGDTQYF. CDR3 bases: TGTGCCAGCAGCGCCGGGACTATGGGGGATACGCAGTATTTT. The full variable domain, with the rest looked up from reference TRBV9 and TRBJ2-3, is DSGVTQTPKHLITATGQRVTLRCSPRSGDLSVYWYQQSLDQGLQFLIQYYNGEERAKGNILERFSAQQFPDLHSELNLSSLELGDSALYFCASSAGTMGDTQYFGPGTRLTVL.

The rearrangement links TRBV3-1 to TRBJ1-6; perhaps TRBD1 as D (6 bases). V was pared by 1 base and J by 8 bases, with 12 bases between. The CDR3 has 15 amino acids. Looked up from germline, CDR1 is LGHDT and CDR2 is YNNKEL (reference sequence). This CDR3 is CASSQVTGRDSPLHF. As DNA, the CDR3 is TGTGCCAGCAGCCAAGTAACAGGGAGGGATTCACCCCTCCACTTT. The full variable domain, with the rest looked up from reference TRBV3-1 and TRBJ1-6, is DTAVSQTPKYLVTQMGNDKSIKCEQNLGHDTMYWYKQDSKKFLKIMFSYNNKELIINETVPNRFSPKSPDKAHLNLHINSLELGDSAVYFCASSQVTGRDSPLHFGNGTRLTVT.

This clonotype occurred a few times. The CDR3 loop reads CAGPAGHSPGTRNIQYF. In DNA, the CDR3 is TGTGCCGGCCCTGCTGGTCACAGCCCAGGGACAAGAAACATTCAGTACTTC. The genes are TRBV6-1 and TRBJ2-4; D may be TRBD1 (6 bases). The CDR3 is 17 amino acids. The V gene's germline CDR1 is MNHNS and CDR2 SASEGT. Trimming took 11 bases from V and 6 from J, leaving 29 bases between them.

The rearrangement joins TRBV2 to TRBJ1-5; 9 nucleotides match TRBD1. J was trimmed by 6 bases and V by 8 bases; bases with no gene match: 8. CDR1 is SNHLY and CDR2 is FYNNEI in the germline V gene. This CDR3 is built from 14 residues. Here the CDR3 reads CASADRDRAQPQHF. CDR3 nucleotide sequence: TGTGCCAGCGCCGACCGGGACAGGGCTCAGCCCCAGCATTTT.

This clonotype was observed a few times. The chain carries TRBV20-1 and TRBJ2-1; D gene ambiguous. Between the trimmed V and J ends, which lost 3 bases and 10 bases, there was a span of 13 bases. The CDR3 runs to 12 residues. Germline V gene sequence: CDR1 DFQATT, CDR2 SNEGSKA (reference sequence). The CDR3 protein is CSASGGVGEQFF. For the CDR3, the DNA is TGCAGTGCTAGTGGTGGTGTGGGGGAGCAGTTCTTC.

The rearrangement joins TRBV3-1 to TRBJ2-3; D remains ambiguous. Looked up from germline, CDR1 is LGHDT and CDR2 is YNNKEL (reference sequence). This CDR3 is built from 15 residues. The V end lost 1 base, the J end lost 3 bases, and 11 bases lay between the germline ends. The CDR3 protein is CASSQGVGFTDTQYF. The CDR3 DNA is TGTGCCAGCAGCCAAGGAGTAGGCTTTACAGATACGCAGTATTTT.

This clonotype was counted at least ten times. V usage is TRBV4-3 and J usage is TRBJ2-1; no definite D call. This CDR3 is built from 15 residues. V lost 5 bases and J lost 4, with 15 bases in between. CDR1 is LGHNA, CDR2 YSLEER, per germline. The CDR3 protein is CASSSQVLGYNEQFF. CDR3 sequence (DNA): TGCGCCAGCAGCAGCCAAGTTCTGGGGTACAATGAGCAGTTCTTC.

This clonotype was counted only a few times. CDR3 protein: CASSPIAGGVYEQYF. CDR3 nucleotides: TGTGCCAGTAGTCCGATAGCAGGAGGAGTCTACGAGCAGTACTTC. The chain has TRBV19 and TRBJ2-7; D may be TRBD2 (5 bases). CDR1 is LNHDA and CDR2 is SQIVND in the germline V gene (reference sequence). The CDR3 runs to 15 residues. Deletions cut 5 bases from V and 3 bases from J, with 17 bases between. Complete variable domain (other parts from reference TRBV19 and TRBJ2-7): DGGITQSPKYLFRKEGQNVTLSCEQNLNHDAMYWYRQDPGQGLRLIYYSQIVNDFQKGDIAEGYSVSREKKESFPLTVTSAQKNPTAFYLCASSPIAGGVYEQYFGPGTRLTVT.

This clonotype was recorded a few times. J is TRBJ1-1 and V is TRBV2, with D possibly TRBD1 on 5 matching bases. Germline V gene data show CDR1 as SNHLY and CDR2 as FYNNEI. The CDR3 is 16 residues long. Trimming removed 6 bases from V and 0 bases from J, with 17 bases in between. DNA of the CDR3: TGTGCCAGCAGGAAAGCCCAGGGTCCCATGAACACTGAAGCTTTCTTT. Protein sequence: CASRKAQGPMNTEAFF.

This clonotype has more than one count but fewer than ten. The chain has TRBV29-1 and TRBJ2-5, with D perhaps given as TRBD1 or TRBD2 (6 bases each). CDR1 is SQVTM and CDR2 is ANQGSEA in the germline V gene. CDR3 length equals 13 residues. Trimming removed 6 bases at V and 5 bases at J, with 16 bases between. CDR3 DNA sequence: TGCAGCGTCGGGCGTGGGGGGCCCGAGACCCAGTACTTC. It yields the protein CSVGRGGPETQYF.

This clonotype has more than one count but fewer than ten. The chain is built from TRBV20-1 and TRBJ1-1, with D unresolved. The germline V gene has CDR1 DFQATT and CDR2 SNEGSKA (reference sequence). Trimming removed 4 bases from V and 5 bases from J, with 14 bases in between. This CDR3 spans 13 amino acids. The DNA of the CDR3 is TGCAGTGCTACCGTAGGAGACGTAACTGAAGCTTTCTTT. The encoded protein is CSATVGDVTEAFF.

This clonotype was counted ten times or more. The chain joins TRBV2 to TRBJ1-6; no clear D gene. The germline V gene has CDR1 SNHLY and CDR2 FYNNEI. This CDR3 is built from 15 residues. Trimming pared 6 bases from V and 5 bases from J, leaving 14 bases between. The CDR3 spells CASRPQSLDNSPLHF. As DNA, the CDR3 is TGTGCCAGCAGACCACAGAGTCTTGATAATTCACCCCTCCACTTT.